The 32 T cell receptor beta chains below all came from one sample that was sequenced in a study of shared clonotypes between healthy human individuals. TCRdb keeps only in-frame clones here, not all; method: immunoSEQ multiplex PCR. The sample lists approximately 2,000,000 clones; 92% were seen once. The sequencing input was naive CD4+ T cells from PBMCs. Subset in this sample: CD45RA+ positively selected. All receptors come from a man aged 18 to 29 in good health. Some clones in this sample may be carry-over from other donors' samples.

V is TRBV6-5 and J is TRBJ1-1; TRBD1 aligns across 8 bases. This CDR3 contains 12 residues. With 5 bases clipped from V and 8 bases from J, the junction kept 4 bases outside the gene matches. The germline gives CDR1 MNHEY, CDR2 SVGAGI. The CDR3 region is CASSQRDREAFF. CDR3 DNA: TGTGCCAGCAGTCAAAGGGACAGGGAAGCTTTCTTT.

CDR3 coding DNA: TGTGCCAGCAGCGTAGTCAGGGGGCCATTGGGGAACTATGGCTACACCTTC. It translates to CASSVVRGPLGNYGYTF. This rearrangement joins TRBV9 to TRBJ1-2, with TRBD1 matching 8 bases. The junction had 9 bases not matched to a gene; V was cut back by 0 bases and J by 2 bases. Per the germline V gene, CDR1 is SGDLS and CDR2 is YYNGEE. The CDR3 length is 17 residues.

The J gene is TRBJ1-3, the V gene TRBV18; D call uncertain. The V gene lost 3 bases and the J gene lost 0 bases, with 3 bases spanning the gap. Germline loops: CDR1 KGHSH, CDR2 LQKENI. The CDR3 has 13 residues. The DNA of the CDR3 is TGTGCCAGCTCACCCTTCTCTGGAAACACCATATATTTT. Residues: CASSPFSGNTIYF.

Regarding this clone: The sample holds other DNA sequences that translate to the same CDR3. This rearrangement joins TRBV5-6 to TRBJ1-5; 7 bases are shared with TRBD1. Germline CDR1 SGHDT, CDR2 YYEEEE. The CDR3 totals 15 residues. V shed 3 bases, J shed 1 base, and the junction held 4 bases outside the gene matches. In DNA form, the CDR3 reads TGTGCCAGCAGCTACAGGGGTGCGAGCAATCAGCCCCAGCATTTT. It yields the protein CASSYRGASNQPQHF.

The chain is built from TRBV11-3 and TRBJ2-1, with 10 bases aligning to TRBD2. Germline CDR1 and CDR2: SGHNT and YENEEA. CDR3 length: 15 residues. The trim removed 0 bases at V and 10 bases at J, leaving 6 bases unmatched. CDR3 sequence: CASSLEASGRGEQFF. The DNA for the CDR3 is TGTGCCAGCAGCTTAGAGGCTAGCGGGAGAGGGGAGCAGTTCTTC.

The rearrangement joins TRBV7-6 to TRBJ2-2; D gene ambiguous. Trimming shortened V by 5 bases and J by 8 bases, and 12 bases separated the two germline ends. Germline CDR1 and CDR2: SGHVS and FNYEAQ. The CDR3 has 13 amino acids. The CDR3 DNA follows: TGTGCCAGCAGCCCCCCTCTAGGGGGGGAGCTGTTTTTT. Its protein is CASSPPLGGELFF.

The V call is TRBV7-2, the J call TRBJ2-3; D ambiguous. CDR1 is SGHTA and CDR2 is FQGNSA in the germline V gene. V dropped 4 bases and J dropped 6 bases, with 14 bases sitting between them. The CDR3 runs 14 residues. CDR3 residues: CASSYRPSGDTQYF. Here the CDR3 DNA reads TGTGCCAGCAGCTACCGACCCTCTGGGGATACGCAGTATTTT.

The rearrangement links TRBV7-9 to TRBJ2-3; 9 positions agree with TRBD1. The CDR3 covers 19 residues. V lost 1 base and J lost 1; bases outside the gene matches: 12. Germline CDR1 and CDR2: SEHNR and FQNEAQ (reference sequence). CDR3 nucleotide sequence: TGTGCCAGCAGCTTAGACAGGTTTGTTGGACAGGGGCGCACAGATACGCAGTATTTT. This codes for CASSLDRFVGQGRTDTQYF.

As for this clone: The identical CDR3 is also encoded by other nucleotide sequences in the sample. The rearrangement uses TRBV5-4 and TRBJ2-1, with 10 bases matching TRBD2. V was clipped by 0 bases and J by 4 bases; unmatched bases: 4. Germline CDR1 is SGHNT and CDR2 is YYREEE (reference sequence). The length of the CDR3 is 16 residues. DNA of the CDR3: TGTGCCAGCAGCTTGGCGGGGACTAGCGCATACAATGAGCAGTTCTTC. Protein: CASSLAGTSAYNEQFF.

The chain is built from TRBV5-6 and TRBJ2-1; 8 nucleotides line up with TRBD1. V lost 0 bases to trimming and J lost 7 bases; unmatched junction nucleotides: 15. Germline CDR1 SGHDT, CDR2 YYEEEE. This CDR3 region has 18 residues. This CDR3 reads CASSLGDRPTPSINEQFF. CDR3 in DNA: TGTGCCAGCAGCTTGGGGGACAGGCCAACCCCGTCAATTAATGAGCAGTTCTTC.

With respect to this clone: Other DNA sequences in the same sample also yield this CDR3. The chain carries TRBV5-1 and TRBJ2-5, with a weak D call TRBD2 (5 bases). Trimming cost V 5 bases and J 1 base, with 12 bases left between them. Germline CDR1 reads SGHRS; CDR2 reads YFSETQ. CDR3 size: 14 residues. CDR3: CASSLMGSQETQYF. The CDR3 bases are TGCGCCAGCAGTTTGATGGGGAGCCAAGAGACCCAGTACTTC.

The chain joins TRBV28 to TRBJ2-7, with TRBD2 identical over 8 bases. V trimming: 1 base; J trimming: 3 bases; junction bases outside the gene matches: 2. Germline assignment: CDR1 MDHEN and CDR2 SYDVKM. There are 14 residues in the CDR3. CDR3 residues: CASSLLLADYEQYF. The DNA of the CDR3 is TGTGCCAGCAGTTTATTACTAGCGGACTACGAGCAGTACTTC.

This chain joins TRBV5-3 and TRBJ2-7, with D tentatively TRBD2 (6 bases). TRBV5-3 is known as an ORF, though its function is uncertain. The CDR3 contains 14 residues. V lost 4 bases to trimming and J lost 12 bases, with 23 bases between them. The CDR3 region is CARSPTSTIGRRYF. The CDR3 coding sequence is TGTGCCAGAAGCCCTACTAGCACTATCGGACGTAGGTACTTC.

The chain links TRBV10-3 to TRBJ1-4, with 8 bases that match TRBD1. CDR3 length: 15 amino acids. Trimming cost V 4 bases and J 8 bases; bases outside gene matches: 9. The V gene's germline CDR1 is ENHRY and CDR2 SYGVKD. CDR3 in amino acids: CAISAGQGEGEKLFF. The DNA of the CDR3 is TGTGCCATCAGTGCCGGACAGGGAGAAGGAGAAAAACTGTTTTTT.

This chain connects TRBV25-1 to TRBJ2-3; the match to TRBD2 covers 7 bases. V gave up 1 base and J gave up 2 bases; unmatched junction bases: 3. This CDR3 spans 15 amino acids. From germline, CDR1 is MGHDK and CDR2 SYGVNS. The DNA for the CDR3 is TGTGCCAGCAGTGAATTAGGACTAGTCACAGATACGCAGTATTTT. Translated, it gives CASSELGLVTDTQYF.

The chain is built from TRBV4-2 and TRBJ1-3; D might be TRBD1 (6 bases). CDR3 length: 16 amino acids. Looked up from germline, CDR1 is LGHNA and CDR2 is YNFKEQ. Trimming stripped 1 base from V and 11 bases from J, with 21 bases between. For the CDR3, the DNA is TGTGCCAGCAGCCAAGGATCGGACAGTGTCTCAGGCCCCATATATTTT. Translating gives CASSQGSDSVSGPIYF.

Remarks on this clone: Other DNA sequences in this sample translate to the same CDR3. V usage is TRBV27 and J usage is TRBJ1-1; D gene uncertain. Deletions cut 2 bases from V and 4 bases from J, with 11 bases between. The germline gives CDR1 MNHEY, CDR2 SMNVEV (reference sequence). The CDR3 has 14 amino acids. CDR3 amino acids: CASSLRPGGTEAFF. The CDR3 DNA is TGTGCCAGCAGTTTACGGCCCGGCGGCACTGAAGCTTTCTTT.

This chain joins TRBV18 and TRBJ2-3; D is unresolved. Trimming cost V 3 bases and J 0 bases, with 10 bases left between them. Per germline, CDR1 KGHSH and CDR2 LQKENI. This CDR3 is 15 amino acids long. The CDR3 region is CASSPQPTSTDTQYF. The CDR3 region has the DNA TGTGCCAGCTCACCCCAGCCTACTAGCACAGATACGCAGTATTTT.

This sequence joins TRBV7-2 and TRBJ2-1; D is unresolved. Germline values: CDR1 SGHTA, CDR2 FQGNSA. The CDR3 consists of 15 residues. V was trimmed by 1 base and J by 2 bases, leaving 9 bases between them. CDR3 amino acids: CASSLEVGAYNEQFF. For the CDR3, the DNA is TGTGCCAGCAGCTTAGAGGTCGGTGCCTACAATGAGCAGTTCTTC.

CDR3 amino acids: CASSLAGVYEQYF. In nucleotides, the CDR3 is TGTGCCAGCAGCTTAGCTGGGGTCTACGAGCAGTACTTC. The chain uses TRBV7-9 and TRBJ2-5; D is uncertain. Gene TRBJ2-7 matches the end of the DNA better, so the J call may be wrong. This CDR3 is built from 13 residues. The germline CDR1 and CDR2 sequences are SEHNR and FQNEAQ (reference sequence).

This clone was seen more than once but under ten times. The gene calls are TRBV6-6 and TRBJ1-5, with D maybe TRBD1 (6 bases). The V end lost 6 bases, the J end lost 0 bases, and 12 bases lay between the germline ends. The germline gives CDR1 MNHNY, CDR2 SVGAGI (reference sequence). The CDR3 is 15 residues long. CDR3 sequence: CASRTGTPSNQPQHF. The CDR3 coding sequence is TGTGCCAGCAGGACCGGGACACCTAGCAATCAGCCCCAGCATTTT.

This chain links TRBV2 with TRBJ2-2; unclear D gene. The ends were cut back, 4 bases at V and 6 bases at J, with 12 bases in the middle. The CDR3 totals 14 residues. Germline V gene lookup returns CDR1 SNHLY and CDR2 FYNNEI. For the CDR3, the DNA is TGTGCCAGCAGTGCTTTAACCACGGCCGGGGAGCTGTTTTTT. Protein product: CASSALTTAGELFF.

The table lists this clone with a few counts. V is TRBV25-1 and J is TRBJ1-1; D may be TRBD1 (5 bases). Germline V gives CDR1 MGHDK, CDR2 SYGVNS. The CDR3 sequence is 18 residues long. The V end was cut by 4 bases, the J end by 0 bases, with 21 bases between. CDR3 loop: CASSGGFRGSAMNTEAFF. DNA of the CDR3: TGTGCCAGCAGTGGGGGCTTCCGAGGGTCGGCCATGAACACTGAAGCTTTCTTT.

The V and J genes are TRBV28 and TRBJ2-2; 8 nucleotides match TRBD1. V lost 5 bases to trimming and J lost 7 bases; unmatched junction nucleotides: 9. The length of the CDR3 is 15 residues. Germline V gives CDR1 MDHEN, CDR2 SYDVKM. CDR3 DNA: TGTGCCAGCAGTAACGCGGACAGGGTGGTCGGGGAGCTGTTTTTT. Its translation is CASSNADRVVGELFF.

This clone turned up a few times. The genes are TRBV6-6 and TRBJ1-1; 8 positions agree with TRBD1. J was trimmed by 0 bases and V by 7 bases; bases with no gene match: 4. Per germline, CDR1 MNHNY and CDR2 SVGAGI (reference sequence). The CDR3 is 14 amino acids. Here the CDR3 reads CASTTDRVNTEAFF. CDR3 DNA: TGTGCCAGCACCACGGACAGGGTGAACACTGAAGCTTTCTTT.

V is TRBV15 and J is TRBJ2-1; D is undetermined. V was trimmed by 5 bases and J by 5 bases, leaving 10 bases between them. Germline CDR1 LNHNV, CDR2 YYDKDF (reference sequence). There are 13 residues in the CDR3. The CDR3 nucleotides are TGTGCCACCAGCGAGGCATACCACAATGAGCAGTTCTTC. This codes for CATSEAYHNEQFF.

The rearrangement uses TRBV4-2 and TRBJ2-5; 8 bases match TRBD2. The V and J ends lost 0 bases and 2 bases, in that order; junction bases with no gene match: 5. CDR3 length: 16 residues. Germline V gene data show CDR1 as LGHNA and CDR2 as YNFKEQ. CDR3 sequence reads: CASSQDHASGQETQYF. The CDR3 coding sequence is TGTGCCAGCAGCCAAGATCATGCTAGCGGGCAAGAGACCCAGTACTTC.

This clone was counted a single time. The V gene is TRBV28, the J gene TRBJ1-2, with unresolved D. The CDR3 loop spans 14 amino acids. Germline loops: CDR1 MDHEN, CDR2 SYDVKM. V was cut by 5 bases and J by 1 base, with 11 bases left in between. The CDR3 DNA sequence: TGTGCCAGCAGTCCCCCGGCGTTTAACTATGGCTACACCTTC. It codes for CASSPPAFNYGYTF.

This chain connects TRBV4-3 to TRBJ2-2, with 9 bases fitting TRBD2. V was pared by 3 bases and J by 3 bases, with 8 bases of the junction left unmatched. The germline V gene has CDR1 LGHNA and CDR2 YSLEER. CDR3 size: 17 residues. The CDR3 DNA is TGCGCCAGCAGCCACGCATCTAGCGGGAAGTACACCGGGGAGCTGTTTTTT. The encoded protein is CASSHASSGKYTGELFF.

This chain uses TRBV7-9 with TRBJ2-3; 10 positions agree with TRBD2. Germline V gives CDR1 SEHNR, CDR2 FQNEAQ (reference sequence). V lost 3 bases, J lost 3 bases, and 3 bases stayed unmatched. This CDR3 contains 15 residues. CDR3 residues: CASSFGLADTDTQYF. DNA of the CDR3: TGTGCCAGCAGCTTCGGACTAGCGGATACAGATACGCAGTATTTT.

The chain employs TRBV5-6 and TRBJ2-7, with 9 bases identical to TRBD1. Trimming cost V 7 bases and J 2 bases; bases outside gene matches: 7. The CDR3 contains 14 residues. CDR1 and CDR2 from the germline V gene are SGHDT and YYEEEE. The CDR3 nucleotides read TGTGCCAGCCGCAGGACAGGGGCCGCCTACGAGCAGTACTTC. Protein sequence: CASRRTGAAYEQYF. The full variable domain, in which reference TRBV5-6 and TRBJ2-7 provide the parts outside the CDR3, is DAGVTQSPTHLIKTRGQQVTLRCSPKSGHDTVSWYQQALGQGPQFIFQYYEEEERQRGNFPDRFSGHQFPNYSSELNVNALLLGDSALYLCASRRTGAAYEQYFGPGTRLTVT.

This clone was seen only once. The gene calls are TRBV29-1 and TRBJ2-5, with D tentatively TRBD2 (5 bases). The germline V gene has CDR1 SQVTM and CDR2 ANQGSEA. The CDR3 is 14 amino acids. Trimming took off 6 bases at V and 7 bases at J, with 21 bases between the two ends. CDR3 sequence (DNA): TGCAGCGTCGGGAAGGCAGCACAAGATGGGACCCAGTACTTC. Residues: CSVGKAAQDGTQYF.